The 10 T cell receptor beta chains below come from one sample, sequenced in a study of human T cells and chemical hapten exposure. TCRdb re-derived calls from the RACE reads in MiXCR, one entry per CDR3 protein. The data contain roughly 98,000 distinct CDR3 sequences, 9.5% to 15% of them singletons. Time point noted: patch test 1, 2 weeks after DPC sensitization. Treatment noted: therapeutic diphenylcyclopropenone sensitization with weekly scalp DPC. This specimen was whole blood, taken in connection with sensitization to the hapten diphenylcyclopropenone (DPC). The receptors were sampled from a woman aged 40 to 49 with alopecia areata. Some clones in this sample may be carry-over from other donors' samples.

Ten or more counts support this clonotype. V gene TRBV3-1 combines with J gene TRBJ2-5; tentative D call: TRBD2 (5 bases). Germline V CDR1 and CDR2: LGHDT, YNNKEL (reference sequence). V was shortened by 7 bases and J by 5 bases, with 17 bases between the two germline ends. The CDR3 runs 14 residues. In DNA, the CDR3 is TGTGCCAGCACGTCCGCGGGCGGTTCGGAGACCCAGTACTTC. Translating it yields CASTSAGGSETQYF.

V usage is TRBV7-2 and J usage is TRBJ2-5; possibly TRBD2 for D (5 bases). The CDR3 covers 13 residues. V was clipped by 1 base and J by 9 bases, with 12 bases between them. In germline, CDR1 is SGHTA, CDR2 FQGNSA. The CDR3 DNA reads TGTGCCAGCAGCTTAGAAGGCGGGTTTCCCCAGTACTTC. Protein: CASSLEGGFPQYF.

The genes are TRBV2 and TRBJ2-1, with D tentatively TRBD2 (5 bases). The germline V gene encodes CDR1 SNHLY and CDR2 FYNNEI. The germline V and J ends were trimmed by 4 bases and 10 bases, with 5 bases remaining between them. The CDR3 contains 10 residues. CDR3 region: CASSASEQFF. CDR3 DNA: TGTGCCAGCAGTGCTAGCGAGCAGTTCTTC.

This chain joins TRBV29-1 and TRBJ2-3; D remains unclear. Between the trimmed V and J ends, which lost 3 bases and 1 base, there was a span of 5 bases. Per the germline V gene, CDR1 is SQVTM and CDR2 is ANQGSEA. This CDR3 is built from 12 residues. This CDR3 is CSVDSRTDTQYF. DNA for the CDR3: TGCAGCGTTGACAGCCGCACAGATACGCAGTATTTT.

The J gene is TRBJ2-7, the V gene TRBV5-6; tentative D call: TRBD1 (6 bases). V gave up 4 bases and J gave up 1 base, with 12 bases separating them. The CDR3 loop spans 14 amino acids. The germline V gene has CDR1 SGHDT and CDR2 YYEEEE. CDR3 DNA: TGTGCCAGCAGCCTCGGACAGCTTTCCTACGAGCAGTACTTC. Its protein product is CASSLGQLSYEQYF.

This clonotype was counted many times. The chain carries TRBV7-2 and TRBJ2-7, with no clear D. The germline gives CDR1 SGHTA, CDR2 FQGNSA. With 1 base removed from V and 3 bases from J, the gap between germline ends came to 10 bases. The CDR3 length is 14 residues. The CDR3 sequence: CASSLDAKRYEQYF. DNA for the CDR3: TGTGCCAGCAGCTTAGATGCGAAGCGCTACGAGCAGTACTTC. Full variable domain (rest looked up from reference TRBV7-2 and TRBJ2-7): GAGVSQSPSNKVTEKGKDVELRCDPISGHTALYWYRQSLGQGLEFLIYFQGNSAPDKSGLPSDRFSAERTGGSVSTLTIQRTQQEDSAVYLCASSLDAKRYEQYFGPGTRLTVT.

This clonotype showed up just a few times. A junction boundary mismatches the germline segment, possibly from a read error. The chain carries TRBV14 and TRBJ1-1; D perhaps matches TRBD1 (5 bases). CDR1 and CDR2 from the germline V gene are SGHDN and FVKESK. The CDR3 contains 12 residues. The CDR3 coding sequence is TGTGCCAGCAGTCAAGGAGGGGCCGGAGCTTTCTTT. Residues: CASSQGGAGAFF.

This clonotype was observed a few times. This chain joins TRBV6-1 and TRBJ2-5; the D is unclear. The CDR3 runs to 15 residues. Germline V lookup: CDR1 MNHNS, CDR2 SASEGT. Trimming shortened V by 7 bases and J by 1 base, and 16 bases separated the two germline ends. The CDR3 sequence: CASMRDGRIQETQYF. The CDR3 DNA reads TGTGCCAGCATGAGAGATGGGCGAATCCAAGAGACCCAGTACTTC.

The V and J genes are TRBV7-2 and TRBJ2-5; 12 bases line up with TRBD2. V dropped 5 bases and J dropped 4; count of bases not matched to a gene: 5. CDR1 and CDR2 (germline): SGHTA, FQGNSA. The CDR3 is made up of 15 amino acids. CDR3 nucleotide sequence: TGTGCCAGCAGCACCCGACTAGCGGGAGCAGAGACCCAGTACTTC. It is translated as CASSTRLAGAETQYF.

The V and J genes are TRBV11-2 and TRBJ2-1; D gene uncertain. The CDR3 runs 14 residues. The germline CDR1 and CDR2 sequences are SGHAT and FQNNGV. V was shortened by 3 bases and J by 7 bases, with 13 bases between the two germline ends. CDR3 nucleotides: TGTGCCAGCAGCTTGTCCTATCATGGGAATGAGCAGTTCTTC. It encodes CASSLSYHGNEQFF.